The source of this T cell receptor (beta chain) is a study of T-cell memory formation after mild COVID-19. The wider study: Largely, the TCR clusters proved donor specific. Study-wide results and caveats: Pre-infection memory already had some responding clones, implying cross-reactive memory joined. There was a balanced CD4/CD8 profile in clones contracting day 15 to 85, and later expanders leaned CD4+. CD4+ contracting clones were found mainly in CM and EM, and CD8+ ones in EMRA.

TCRdb re-analysed the 5' RACE reads in MiXCR, keeping a single row per CDR3 protein. The sample includes about 50,000 distinct CDR3 sequences, more than 10% of them seen just once. This clonotype was observed at least ten times. Its antigen is as yet unknown. Trimming left V 4 bases short and J 0 bases short, with 10 bases between. The CDR3 is 15 amino acids. CDR1 is KGHDR, CDR2 SFDVKD, per germline. This rearrangement joins TRBV24-1 to TRBJ2-3, with D possibly TRBD1 on 6 matching bases. Sequencing was performed on PBMCs or a T cell subset sorted from them (not recorded which). This clonotype was obtained from a man between 18 and 35 years old who had mild COVID-19 (a few samples of this study predate the infection). Cell type and time point are not known. Written as DNA, the CDR3 is TGTGCCACCAGTGACCCGGGACAAAGCACAGATACGCAGTATTTT. This translates into CATSDPGQSTDTQYF.